This T cell receptor (beta chain) came from a study of CD8+CD57+ T cells in acquired aplastic anemia. As for the study in general: Recorded DNA amounts for sorted CD4+ and CD8+ cells had an average of 3.2 ug.

Note on this clonotype: As yet, its antigen is unknown.

Germline assignment: CDR1 SGHAT and CDR2 FQNNGV. CDR3 length: 13 residues. V was trimmed by 1 base and J by 3 bases, leaving 6 bases between them. Genomic DNA templated the TCR beta VDJ and CDR3 profiling. Each CDR3 protein is one row after TCRdb ran MiXCR on the reads. Found here are about 270,000 distinct CDR3 sequences, around three fifths of them singletons; the top ten hold less than 9.5%. Points from the study as a whole: In common between the patients and the controls were approximately 28 CD8+ CDR3 sequences. Levels of CD8+ Simpson's diversity were not significantly distinct in patients versus controls.

This receptor was taken from a human donor with severe aplastic anemia or a healthy control (not recorded which). Input material: sorted CD4+, CD8+, or CD8+CD57+ T cells (not recorded which) from PBMCs. The chain has TRBV11-2 and TRBJ2-5; no clear D. The CDR3 DNA is TGTGCCAGCAGCTTAGTGACCAAAGAGACCCAGTACTTC. The encoded protein is CASSLVTKETQYF. The whole variable domain, remainder taken from reference TRBV11-2 and TRBJ2-5, is EAGVAQSPRYKIIEKRQSVAFWCNPISGHATLYWYQQILGQGPKLLIQFQNNGVVDDSQLPKDRFSAERLKGVDSTLKIQPAKLEDSAVYLCASSLVTKETQYFGPGTRLLVL.